The source of this T cell receptor beta chain is a study of cytomegalovirus exposure and HLA in healthy donors. Study-wide results and caveats: Later on, an analysis showed TCR association rates differing by HLA locus, with DRB1 the most and HLA-C the fewest. Most TCRs appeared rarely, but some public TCRs recurred in many donors. TCR beta chains numbering 150 to 200 were designated cytomegalovirus-associated.

13 Jbeta primers and 60 Vbeta primers were used for the PCR. In the original processing: Later work found 80 million or so unique TCR beta chains, with some 11 million shared. Assay used: immunoSEQ multiplex PCR; TCRdb lists only in-frame clones, some missing. The DNA was the basis for D and trimming; V, J and clone size are from that table. This sample has under 200,000 clones, with approximately 84% found just once. Regarding this clone: Its antigen is undetermined.

CDR3 length equals 13 residues. CDR1 and CDR2 from the germline V gene are SGHTA and FQGNSA. The ends were cut back, 5 bases at V and 5 bases at J, with 12 bases in the middle. This rearrangement joins TRBV7-2 to TRBJ1-2; D gene uncertain. Sequenced material: PBMCs. The receptor's source is a woman in her fifties or sixties in good health and CMV-seropositive. CDR3 sequence: CASSPSPGYGYTF. The CDR3 nucleotides read TGTGCCAGCAGCCCATCCCCAGGTTATGGCTACACCTTC.